These 24 T cell receptor beta chains share one sample of origin, sequenced in a study of CD8+ T cells in alopecia areata (dated by TCRdb to about 2018). Reading the label with the study, this specimen's time point is: baseline before oral tofacitinib. The library was built by means of the immunoSEQ multiplex PCR assay. RNA was extracted from all samples and reverse transcribed into cDNA as template for TCR sequencing. Entries here come from immuneACCESS through TCRdb and include only in-frame sequences with V and J called. Some clones fail to appear in such tables; in the studies checked, an unresolved V gene covers under half of the shortfall, and the cause of the remainder is unknown. This sample lists fewer than 200,000 clones; about 66% were detected once. The ten largest account for over 9.5% of the sample. The material was CD8+ T cells sorted from blood, obtained at week 0. The receptors stem from a human donor with alopecia areata.

This clone has just one count. The rearrangement joins TRBV27 to TRBJ2-5, with 8 bases fitting TRBD1. CDR3 length: 13 amino acids. Trimming took 6 bases from V and 4 from J; bases not matched to a gene: 4. In germline, CDR1 is MNHEY, CDR2 SMNVEV (reference sequence). In DNA form, the CDR3 reads TGTGCCAGCAGCGACAGGGGCGGAGAGACCCAGTACTTC. Translation: CASSDRGGETQYF.

The chain links TRBV5-1 to TRBJ1-2; 11 bases are shared with TRBD1. Germline V CDR1 and CDR2: SGHRS, YFSETQ. V dropped 7 bases and J dropped 6; count of bases not matched to a gene: 5. This CDR3 contains 13 residues. The CDR3 here is CASRDRGYDGYTF. The CDR3 region has the DNA TGCGCCAGCCGGGACAGGGGGTACGATGGCTACACCTTC.

The chain carries TRBV6-6 and TRBJ2-7; 9 positions match TRBD1. CDR3 size: 12 residues. V trimming: 10 bases; J trimming: 3 bases; junction bases outside the gene matches: 4. Looked up from germline, CDR1 is MNHNY and CDR2 is SVGAGI (reference sequence). The CDR3: CAIGTGNYEQYF. CDR3 coding DNA: TGTGCCATAGGGACAGGGAACTACGAGCAGTACTTC.

This chain uses TRBV21-1 with TRBJ1-6. TRBV21-1 is deemed a pseudogene. This CDR3 is 16 amino acids long. The CDR3 sequence is CASSKGDSTTSSPLHF. In DNA, the CDR3 is TGTGCCAGCAGCAAGGGAGACAGTACTACGAGTTCACCCCTCCACTTT.

This clone occurred a few times. Other DNA sequences in the same sample also yield this CDR3. The chain joins TRBV27 to TRBJ2-7, with 11 bases lining up with TRBD1. The CDR3 runs to 14 residues. V lost 5 bases, J lost 3 bases, and 3 bases stayed unmatched. Looked up from germline, CDR1 is MNHEY and CDR2 is SMNVEV (reference sequence). The CDR3 is CASSPGTGGYEQYF. As DNA, the CDR3 is TGTGCCAGCAGTCCCGGGACAGGGGGCTACGAGCAGTACTTC.

The chain uses TRBV7-9 and TRBJ2-2; D possibly matches TRBD1 or TRBD2 (7 bases each). With 5 bases removed from V and 5 bases from J, the gap between germline ends came to 18 bases. The CDR3 is 16 amino acids. Germline assignment: CDR1 SEHNR and CDR2 FQNEAQ (reference sequence). The CDR3 loop is CASSPQGGPRTGELFF. CDR3 nucleotide sequence: TGTGCCAGCAGCCCGCAGGGGGGGCCCAGGACCGGGGAGCTGTTTTTT.

This chain joins TRBV30 and TRBJ1-1, with TRBD1 matching over 8 bases. Germline V gene sequence: CDR1 GTSNPN, CDR2 SVGIG (reference sequence). The CDR3 is 15 residues long. V lost 2 bases, J lost 0 bases, and 5 bases stayed unmatched. The CDR3 spells CAWSPMTGVNTEAFF. DNA for the CDR3: TGTGCCTGGAGTCCAATGACAGGGGTGAACACTGAAGCTTTCTTT.

The chain carries TRBV18 and TRBJ2-1; 9 bases are shared with TRBD1. Germline lookup yields CDR1 KGHSH and CDR2 LQKENI. With V trimmed by 3 bases and J by 4 bases, 7 bases remained unmatched. The CDR3 totals 16 residues. CDR3: CASSPSTGGEYNEQFF. The CDR3 region has the DNA TGTGCCAGCTCACCCTCAACAGGGGGCGAATACAATGAGCAGTTCTTC.

This chain links TRBV13 with TRBJ1-1; 7 bases agree with TRBD1. The CDR3 sequence is 13 residues long. CDR1 and CDR2 (germline): PRHDT, FYEKMQ (reference sequence). With V trimmed by 0 bases and J by 6 bases, 1 base remained unmatched. CDR3 protein: CASSLGRGAEAFF. CDR3 coding DNA: TGTGCCAGCAGCTTAGGCAGGGGGGCTGAAGCTTTCTTT.

This clone was seen only once. This chain joins TRBV5-1 and TRBJ1-2; 12 positions agree with TRBD1. The CDR3 covers 15 residues. Germline V gives CDR1 SGHRS, CDR2 YFSETQ. Unmatched junction bases numbered 8, after V lost 4 bases and J lost 7 bases. The CDR3 here is CASSPGGQGAFGYTF. CDR3 coding DNA: TGCGCCAGCAGCCCAGGGGGACAGGGGGCATTTGGCTACACCTTC.

V is TRBV4-1 and J is TRBJ2-1; D not certain. CDR1 and CDR2 (germline): MGHRA, YSYEKL. The CDR3 is made up of 12 amino acids. V lost 4 bases to trimming and J lost 10 bases, with 11 bases between them. The CDR3 here is CASSPNVQEQFF. The CDR3 coding sequence is TGCGCCAGCAGCCCAAACGTCCAGGAGCAGTTCTTC.

In this sample, this clone turned up a few times. The rearrangement joins TRBV6-5 to TRBJ1-5, with no clear D. CDR3 length: 15 amino acids. The germline V gene encodes CDR1 MNHEY and CDR2 SVGAGI. V was cut by 6 bases and J by 1 base, with 13 bases left in between. CDR3 coding DNA: TGTGCCAGCAGATCAGGCGTTGTGAGCAATCAGCCCCAGCATTTT. It encodes CASRSGVVSNQPQHF.

The chain uses TRBV15 and TRBJ2-7, with D perhaps assigned TRBD1 or TRBD2 (5 bases each). Per the germline V gene, CDR1 is LNHNV and CDR2 is YYDKDF (reference sequence). This CDR3 is 14 amino acids long. Trimming shortened V by 1 base and J by 4 bases, and 11 bases separated the two germline ends. The CDR3 DNA reads as TGTGCCACCAGCAGAGTTCCTGGGGGATACGAGCAGTACTTC. Protein product: CATSRVPGGYEQYF.

The J gene is TRBJ2-2, the V gene TRBV6-5; D not certain. Deletions cut 3 bases from V and 2 bases from J, with 10 bases between. Germline V lookup: CDR1 MNHEY, CDR2 SVGAGI. The CDR3 loop spans 15 amino acids. The CDR3 sequence is CASSYRSRNTGELFF. CDR3 nucleotide sequence: TGTGCCAGCAGTTATAGGTCCAGAAACACCGGGGAGCTGTTTTTT.

V gene TRBV5-1 combines with J gene TRBJ2-3; D unresolved. In germline, CDR1 is SGHRS, CDR2 YFSETQ. Trimming left V 0 bases short and J 4 bases short, with 6 bases between. There are 13 residues in the CDR3. The DNA for the CDR3 is TGCGCCAGCAGCTTGGCCCCCCCAGATACGCAGTATTTT. Translated, it gives CASSLAPPDTQYF.

The chain combines TRBV5-6 with TRBJ2-1; no firm D call. Trimming cost V 6 bases and J 9 bases, with 10 bases left between them. From germline, CDR1 is SGHDT and CDR2 YYEEEE. This CDR3 contains 11 residues. The DNA for the CDR3 is TGTGCCAGCACCATCCGCGGTGAGCAGTTCTTC. Encoded protein: CASTIRGEQFF.

About this clone: The junction does not match germline at one end; this may be a read error. This rearrangement joins TRBV7-7 to TRBJ2-5; possible D gene TRBD1, 6 bases. The CDR3 has 12 amino acids. Germline CDR1 is SSHAT and CDR2 is FNYEAQ (reference sequence). The CDR3 spells CASSFDRETQYF. The CDR3 DNA is TGTGCTAGCAGCTTTGACAGGGAGACCCAGTACTTC.

The chain carries TRBV28 and TRBJ2-5; D perhaps matches TRBD1 (6 bases). Trimming took 3 bases from V and 1 from J, leaving 15 bases between them. This CDR3 is built from 16 residues. Germline V gene data show CDR1 as MDHEN and CDR2 as SYDVKM. The CDR3 is CASSLGEPTGQETQYF. The DNA of the CDR3 is TGTGCCAGCAGTTTGGGGGAACCGACAGGCCAAGAGACCCAGTACTTC.

This clone was detected a few times. This chain links TRBV14 with TRBJ2-1, with a tentative D call TRBD1 (6 bases). The V end lost 0 bases, the J end lost 12 bases, and 18 bases lay between the germline ends. Germline V lookup: CDR1 SGHDN, CDR2 FVKESK. The CDR3 runs 15 residues. The CDR3 DNA reads as TGTGCCAGCAGCCAAGAGGGACGTGGACGGGACACGCAGTTCTTC. Protein sequence: CASSQEGRGRDTQFF.

The rearrangement uses TRBV13 and TRBJ1-4, with 7 bases aligning to TRBD1. Germline CDR1 PRHDT, CDR2 FYEKMQ (reference sequence). V gave up 5 bases and J gave up 6 bases; unmatched junction bases: 6. The CDR3 extends over 14 amino acids. The CDR3 loop is CASSLGQLHEKLFF. CDR3 nucleotide sequence: TGTGCCAGCAGCCTGGGACAGCTGCATGAAAAACTGTTTTTT.

This clone was recorded once. The gene calls are TRBV4-2 and TRBJ1-3; no clear D gene. From germline, CDR1 is LGHNA and CDR2 YNFKEQ. V was shortened by 3 bases and J by 0 bases, with 18 bases between the two germline ends. This CDR3 comprises 18 residues. The CDR3 sequence is CASSHEAEFPNSGNTIYF. The CDR3 nucleotides are TGTGCCAGCAGCCATGAGGCGGAGTTTCCGAACTCTGGAAACACCATATATTTT.

V and J are TRBV9 and TRBJ1-4, with 7 bases that match TRBD1. Germline V gives CDR1 SGDLS, CDR2 YYNGEE. The CDR3 is 15 residues long. J was trimmed by 4 bases and V by 4 bases; bases with no gene match: 7. The CDR3 nucleotides are TGTGCCAGCAGCTTTCGACAGGGTGGTAATGAAAAACTGTTTTTT. Translating it yields CASSFRQGGNEKLFF.

This clone showed up just once. The V gene is TRBV13, the J gene TRBJ2-7, with 11 bases fitting TRBD2. This CDR3 comprises 14 residues. V lost 5 bases, J lost 3 bases, and 3 bases stayed unmatched. CDR1 and CDR2 (germline): PRHDT, FYEKMQ (reference sequence). The CDR3 nucleotides read TGTGCCAGCAGCCCCGGGACTAGCGGCTACGAGCAGTACTTC. It specifies CASSPGTSGYEQYF. The full variable domain, with the rest looked up from reference TRBV13 and TRBJ2-7, is AAGVIQSPRHLIKEKRETATLKCYPIPRHDTVYWYQQGPGQDPQFLISFYEKMQSDKGSIPDRFSAQQFSDYHSELNMSSLELGDSALYFCASSPGTSGYEQYFGPGTRLTVT.

The V and J genes are TRBV27 and TRBJ1-2, with D hard to call. Trimming took 0 bases from V and 4 from J, leaving 12 bases between them. CDR3 length: 15 residues. Germline V gives CDR1 MNHEY, CDR2 SMNVEV (reference sequence). CDR3 sequence: CASSLSSEVGYGYTF. CDR3 nucleotide sequence: TGTGCCAGCAGTTTATCTTCGGAAGTGGGCTATGGCTACACCTTC.